The 29 T cell receptor beta chains below were found in one sample sequenced in a study of blood T cell repertoires in COVID-19 (dated by TCRdb to 2018 to 2021). The library was prepared using the immunoSEQ multiplex PCR assay. Held by TCRdb, this immuneACCESS table contains in-frame sequences only and omits some clones. Under half of the omission traces to an unresolved V gene where checked; the cause of the rest is unknown. Across this sample there are some 190,000 clones, with roughly 84% seen only once. In total, the top ten clones hold approximately 3% of the sample. Sequences were obtained from PBMCs or T cells enriched from blood (not recorded which). These receptors were taken from a woman aged 30 to 39 who had recovered from COVID-19.

J is TRBJ1-6 and V is TRBV18, with D maybe TRBD1 (5 bases). The CDR3 extends over 15 amino acids. Germline CDR1 reads KGHSH; CDR2 reads LQKENI. Trimming removed 4 bases at V and 8 bases at J, with 15 bases between. CDR3 DNA: TGTGCCAGCTCACGCGCGGCCAGGGTGGATTCACCCCTCCACTTT. This encodes CASSRAARVDSPLHF. Together with reference TRBV18 and TRBJ1-6, the CDR3 gives the full variable domain: NAGVMQNPRHLVRRRGQEARLRCSPMKGHSHVYWYRQLPEEGLKFMVYLQKENIIDESGMPKERFSAEFPKEGPSILRIQQVVRGDSAAYFCASSRAARVDSPLHFGNGTRLTVT.

The chain joins TRBV7-2 to TRBJ1-5, with 7 bases that match TRBD1. Germline CDR1 is SGHTA and CDR2 is FQGNSA. Germline trimming cut 0 bases from V and 3 bases from J; bases unmatched to any gene: 11. This CDR3 region has 18 residues. The CDR3 is CASSLAGRTGAVNQPQHF. In nucleotides, the CDR3 is TGTGCCAGCAGCTTAGCTGGGAGGACAGGCGCCGTCAATCAGCCCCAGCATTTT.

The chain couples TRBV28 to TRBJ1-2; the D is unclear. V dropped 8 bases and J dropped 5 bases, with 9 bases sitting between them. CDR3 size: 11 residues. The germline V gene encodes CDR1 MDHEN and CDR2 SYDVKM. CDR3 coding DNA: TGTGCCAGCTGGAGCGATTATGGCTACACCTTC. Translation: CASWSDYGYTF.

This clone was found once. V usage is TRBV7-8 and J usage is TRBJ1-2; perhaps TRBD1 as D (6 bases). CDR3 size: 14 residues. Trimming stripped 2 bases from V and 4 bases from J, with 11 bases between. Germline V gene sequence: CDR1 SGHVS, CDR2 FQNEAQ. In nucleotides, the CDR3 is TGTGCCAGCAGCTTAATTGACAGGCCCTATGGCTACACCTTC. Translating it yields CASSLIDRPYGYTF. The whole variable domain, remainder taken from reference TRBV7-8 and TRBJ1-2, is GAGVSQSPRYKVAKRGQDVALRCDPISGHVSLFWYQQALGQGPEFLTYFQNEAQLDKSGLPSDRFFAERPEGSVSTLKIQRTQQEDSAVYLCASSLIDRPYGYTFGSGTRLTVV.

J is TRBJ1-2 and V is TRBV19; a possible D gene is TRBD1 (5 bases). Germline V gene data show CDR1 as LNHDA and CDR2 as SQIVND (reference sequence). Between the trimmed V and J ends, which lost 7 bases and 2 bases, there was a span of 17 bases. CDR3 length: 15 amino acids. CDR3 nucleotides: TGTGCCAGTACCAGGGAGGTGGGAGCAAACTATGGCTACACCTTC. Its protein is CASTREVGANYGYTF.

The chain joins TRBV11-2 to TRBJ1-1, with D perhaps matching TRBD1 (6 bases). V was cut by 2 bases and J by 0 bases, with 13 bases left in between. This CDR3 contains 16 residues. Germline CDR1 is SGHAT and CDR2 is FQNNGV. The CDR3 region is CASSLLRGALNTEAFF. CDR3 coding DNA: TGTGCCAGCAGCTTATTACGGGGGGCCTTGAACACTGAAGCTTTCTTT. Variable domain in full (rest from reference TRBV11-2 and TRBJ1-1): EAGVAQSPRYKIIEKRQSVAFWCNPISGHATLYWYQQILGQGPKLLIQFQNNGVVDDSQLPKDRFSAERLKGVDSTLKIQPAKLEDSAVYLCASSLLRGALNTEAFFGQGTRLTVV.

The CDR3 sequence: CASSFLQGRRQETQYF. The CDR3 region has the DNA TGTGCCAGCAGCTTTCTACAGGGACGTCGTCAAGAGACCCAGTACTTC. This chain uses TRBV11-1 with TRBJ2-5; maybe TRBD1 (6 bases). Trimming removed 3 bases from V and 2 bases from J, with 16 bases in between. The CDR3 is made up of 16 amino acids. The germline V gene encodes CDR1 SGHAT and CDR2 FQDESV (reference sequence).

This chain joins TRBV4-2 and TRBJ1-1; the D gene is possibly TRBD1 (6 bases). The CDR3 has 16 amino acids. The germline gives CDR1 LGHNA, CDR2 YNFKEQ. Trimming shortened V by 1 base and J by 6 bases, and 18 bases separated the two germline ends. The CDR3 here is CASSQAGLQGTAEAFF. The CDR3, as DNA: TGTGCCAGCAGCCAAGCGGGTCTCCAGGGGACGGCTGAAGCTTTCTTT.

The rearrangement links TRBV19 to TRBJ2-5, with 7 bases fitting TRBD1. In germline, CDR1 is LNHDA, CDR2 SQIVND (reference sequence). V gave up 6 bases and J gave up 4 bases; unmatched junction bases: 8. The CDR3 contains 14 residues. CDR3 protein: CASRGTAPGETQYF. The DNA of the CDR3 is TGTGCCAGTAGGGGGACAGCCCCAGGAGAGACCCAGTACTTC.

This clone was picked up many times. The chain joins TRBV27 to TRBJ2-3; D is possibly TRBD2 (6 bases). The V end lost 10 bases, the J end lost 0 bases, and 26 bases lay between the germline ends. CDR1 MNHEY and CDR2 SMNVEV come from the germline V gene (reference sequence). The CDR3 totals 18 residues. The CDR3 reads CATEWGLRLPSSTDTQYF. The CDR3 DNA reads as TGTGCCACAGAGTGGGGACTGAGGCTCCCCTCTAGCACAGATACGCAGTATTTT.

The V call is TRBV11-2, the J call TRBJ1-2, with D possibly being TRBD1 (6 bases). The CDR3 runs 14 residues. Deletions cut 5 bases from V and 2 bases from J, with 12 bases between. The germline CDR1 and CDR2 sequences are SGHAT and FQNNGV. The CDR3 DNA reads as TGTGCCAGCAGCCTCGACAGGCAGAACTATGGCTACACCTTC. This encodes CASSLDRQNYGYTF.

The chain carries TRBV7-2 and TRBJ1-6; D call uncertain. The CDR3 loop spans 17 amino acids. The germline V and J ends were trimmed by 5 bases and 0 bases, with 14 bases remaining between them. Germline V gene sequence: CDR1 SGHTA, CDR2 FQGNSA. The CDR3 region has the DNA TGTGCCAGCAGCCTGCTTTTCGGGAGCTCCTATAATTCACCCCTCCACTTT. It encodes CASSLLFGSSYNSPLHF.

The rearrangement links TRBV27 to TRBJ1-3; no reliable D call. CDR1 is MNHEY, CDR2 SMNVEV, per germline (reference sequence). V shed 2 bases and J shed 4 bases, with 6 bases lying between them. The CDR3 contains 13 residues. CDR3 DNA sequence: TGTGCCAGCAGTTTAATATCCGGAAACACCATATATTTT. Protein product: CASSLISGNTIYF.

This clone was recorded a few times. The rearrangement links TRBV24-1 to TRBJ1-5, with 11 bases lining up with TRBD1. Germline CDR1 and CDR2: KGHDR and SFDVKD. This CDR3 comprises 15 residues. V was clipped by 7 bases and J by 2 bases; unmatched bases: 3. The CDR3 spells CATRGTGGGNQPQHF. DNA for the CDR3: TGTGCCACCAGAGGGACAGGGGGTGGCAATCAGCCCCAGCATTTT.

The chain links TRBV6-2 or TRBV6-3 to TRBJ2-7; TRBD2 matches 12 bases. V dropped 7 bases and J dropped 4; count of bases not matched to a gene: 14. This CDR3 has 17 amino acids. Germline V gene data show CDR1 as MNHEY and CDR2 as SVGEGT. The CDR3 protein is CASTPGATSGSRYEQYF. CDR3 in DNA: TGTGCCAGCACCCCCGGGGCGACTAGCGGGAGTAGGTACGAGCAGTACTTC.

The V and J genes are TRBV18 and TRBJ2-7, with TRBD1 matching 10 bases. Per the germline V gene, CDR1 is KGHSH and CDR2 is LQKENI. The CDR3 totals 14 residues. V was pared by 1 base and J by 6 bases, with 3 bases of the junction left unmatched. CDR3 loop: CASSPQGQGTEQYF. As DNA, the CDR3 is TGTGCCAGCTCACCACAGGGACAGGGGACCGAGCAGTACTTC. Variable domain in full (rest from reference TRBV18 and TRBJ2-7): NAGVMQNPRHLVRRRGQEARLRCSPMKGHSHVYWYRQLPEEGLKFMVYLQKENIIDESGMPKERFSAEFPKEGPSILRIQQVVRGDSAAYFCASSPQGQGTEQYFGPGTRLTVT.

The V and J genes are TRBV14 and TRBJ2-3, with D hard to call. Per germline, CDR1 SGHDN and CDR2 FVKESK. The CDR3 has 13 residues. V was shortened by 5 bases and J by 5 bases, with 11 bases between the two germline ends. In nucleotides, the CDR3 is TGTGCCAGCAGCTACAACCGCCGAGATACGCAGTATTTT. Protein sequence: CASSYNRRDTQYF.

CDR3 DNA sequence: TGCAGCGTTGTGACAAGCAACTATGGCTACACCTTC. Encoded protein: CSVVTSNYGYTF. The chain employs TRBV29-1 and TRBJ1-2; D gene unclear. The CDR3 covers 12 residues. V shed 4 bases and J shed 2 bases, with 8 bases lying between them. Per the germline V gene, CDR1 is SQVTM and CDR2 is ANQGSEA.

The chain joins TRBV19 to TRBJ1-2, with TRBD1 matching over 10 bases. Germline CDR1 LNHDA, CDR2 SQIVND (reference sequence). V lost 2 bases and J lost 4; bases outside the gene matches: 7. This CDR3 is 16 amino acids long. The CDR3 is CASSILRQGAVYGYTF. The CDR3, as DNA: TGTGCCAGTAGTATATTGAGACAGGGGGCTGTCTATGGCTACACCTTC.

The chain uses TRBV5-1 and TRBJ2-1; D possibly corresponds to TRBD2 (5 bases). This CDR3 spans 17 amino acids. Looked up from germline, CDR1 is SGHRS and CDR2 is YFSETQ. The V and J ends lost 5 bases and 0 bases respectively, with 18 bases between them. CDR3 bases: TGCGCCAGCAGACGGTGGACCCAGCGGAGCTCCTACAATGAGCAGTTCTTC. Its protein is CASRRWTQRSSYNEQFF.

The rearrangement links TRBV28 to TRBJ1-2; 7 bases are a match to TRBD1. J gave up 7 bases and V 6 bases, and 14 bases lay outside the gene matches. The CDR3 covers 15 residues. The germline CDR1 and CDR2 sequences are MDHEN and SYDVKM. In DNA, the CDR3 is TGTGCCAGCAGCCCGACAGGGAGAATTACTTCTGGCTACACCTTC. Its protein is CASSPTGRITSGYTF.

This sequence joins TRBV29-1 and TRBJ2-1; 11 bases agree with TRBD2. The length of the CDR3 is 15 residues. The J segment lost 7 bases and the V segment lost 2 bases, leaving 7 bases of the junction unmatched. The germline V gene encodes CDR1 SQVTM and CDR2 ANQGSEA. The CDR3 is CSVEIAGGPGNEQFF. The CDR3 DNA sequence: TGCAGCGTTGAAATAGCGGGAGGGCCTGGGAATGAGCAGTTCTTC.

The rearrangement links TRBV6-1 to TRBJ2-1, with 12 bases identical to TRBD1. The trim removed 2 bases at V and 9 bases at J, leaving 8 bases unmatched. Per the germline V gene, CDR1 is MNHNS and CDR2 is SASEGT. The CDR3 spans 16 residues. The DNA of the CDR3 is TGTGCCAGCAGTGAATCGGTGGGACAGGGGGCTCGTGAGCAGTTCTTC. Amino acids: CASSESVGQGAREQFF.

This chain uses TRBV2 with TRBJ1-2; D not certain. Trimming left V 4 bases short and J 4 bases short, with 13 bases between. Germline V CDR1 and CDR2: SNHLY, FYNNEI. CDR3 size: 14 residues. The CDR3 here is CASSGMGRVYGYTF. The CDR3 DNA reads as TGTGCCAGCAGTGGAATGGGTCGGGTCTATGGCTACACCTTC.

The rearrangement joins TRBV7-9 to TRBJ1-6, with 7 bases matching TRBD1. CDR3 length: 16 amino acids. With 5 bases clipped from V and 3 bases from J, the junction kept 7 bases outside the gene matches. Germline V gives CDR1 SEHNR, CDR2 FQNEAQ (reference sequence). The CDR3 sequence: CASSQDRAYYNSPLHF. DNA for the CDR3: TGTGCCAGCAGCCAAGACAGGGCCTACTATAATTCACCCCTCCACTTT.

The gene calls are TRBV24-1 and TRBJ2-5; tentatively, D is TRBD2 (5 bases). The germline V gene encodes CDR1 KGHDR and CDR2 SFDVKD. The CDR3 spans 15 residues. V shed 8 bases and J shed 4 bases, with 19 bases lying between them. CDR3 sequence reads: CATMKNGLGGETQYF. As DNA, the CDR3 is TGTGCCACCATGAAAAACGGGCTAGGAGGAGAGACCCAGTACTTC.

In its sample, this clone was seen many times. J is TRBJ1-1 and V is TRBV7-2; no clear D. Germline CDR1 SGHTA, CDR2 FQGNSA. The CDR3 runs to 12 residues. Deletions cut 4 bases from V and 6 bases from J, with 9 bases between. The CDR3 DNA sequence: TGTGCCAGCAGCTCTTTTCCCGCTGAAGCTTTCTTT. It codes for CASSSFPAEAFF.

The chain is built from TRBV5-6 and TRBJ1-5, with D maybe TRBD1 (6 bases). The CDR3 runs to 17 residues. Trimming shortened V by 0 bases and J by 4 bases, and 17 bases separated the two germline ends. The germline gives CDR1 SGHDT, CDR2 YYEEEE. CDR3 coding DNA: TGTGCCAGCAGCTTGGGCACAGGGATTAAAGGAAATCAGCCCCAGCATTTT. It yields the protein CASSLGTGIKGNQPQHF.

This clone was seen only once. The rearrangement uses TRBV12-5 and TRBJ1-2; TRBD1 matches at 7 bases. V gave up 3 bases and J gave up 3 bases; unmatched junction bases: 25. The CDR3 consists of 21 residues. CDR1 and CDR2 (germline): LGHNT, FRNRAP. The CDR3 DNA sequence: TGTGCTAGTGGTTTCCAAACGACAGGGTCGACCGTCTGGCCAAGGGACTATGGCTACACCTTC. Amino acid sequence: CASGFQTTGSTVWPRDYGYTF.